This T cell receptor beta chain was profiled in a study of identical twins. Regarding the study as a whole: Donors were not followed over many years; analysis was cross-sectional.

TCRdb passed the 5' RACE reads through MiXCR, listing each CDR3 protein once. The sample shows some 790,000 distinct CDR3 sequences, 15% to 20% of them seen only once. On this clonotype itself: Its cognate antigen is unknown.

The germline V and J ends were trimmed by 6 bases and 3 bases, with 15 bases remaining between them. The length of the CDR3 is 14 residues. The same data also went into a second study, on T cells expressing NK-cell markers. That report notes: Several experiments confined sorting to alpha-beta TCR T cells with an anti-gamma-delta TCR antibody. HCMV specificity of expanded NKG2C+ T cell clones remained unclear.

The chain joins TRBV12-3 or TRBV12-4 to TRBJ2-7; tentative D call: TRBD2 (6 bases). Specimen: PBMCs. The clonotype comes from a woman younger than 35 in good health. Written as DNA, the CDR3 is TGTGCCAGCAGCGGAATAGCGGAGAGCTACGAGCAGTACTTC. This translates into CASSGIAESYEQYF.